One T cell receptor beta chain is described in this entry. The antigen is undetermined. Incorporated into the TCR beta cDNA libraries were unique molecular identifiers, which served to reduce PCR and sequencing biases. TCRdb processed the PCR reads anew with MiXCR; each CDR3 protein has one entry. The sample shows hundreds of thousands of distinct CDR3 sequences, approximately 57% of them seen only once. The sample originates from a study of post-analysis software for immune sequencing data. Study details: Patients had relapsing-remitting, secondary progressive or progressive-relapsing multiple sclerosis; some lacked subtype. Study-level findings and limits: Under F measure analysis, samples from one preparation batch co-clustered strongly. Patients had higher frequencies than controls of roughly 5 TRBV segments, including TRBV5-6, TRBV5-1 and TRBV20-1.

The CDR3 spans 14 residues. Trimming removed 5 bases from V and 4 bases from J; junction bases left unmatched: 7. The V gene's germline CDR1 is SGHTA and CDR2 FQGNSA. This clonotype originated in a girl aged 10 to 17 with multiple sclerosis. J is TRBJ1-2 and V is TRBV7-2; TRBD1 aligns across 7 bases. Source material: blood. The CDR3 protein is CASSRRDSCYGYTF. DNA of the CDR3: TGTGCCAGCAGCCGACGGGACAGCTGCTATGGCTACACCTTC.